Ten or more counts support the clone carrying this TCR beta chain. This record comes from a study of T-cell reconstitution after alpha-beta-depleted transplantation in children. The trim removed 1 base at V and 3 bases at J, leaving 0 bases unmatched. Germline V CDR1 and CDR2: LNHNV, YYDKDF (reference sequence). CDR3 length: 16 amino acids. Preparation of the TCRbeta library involved a method that used unique molecular identifiers. TCRdb fed the PCR reads into MiXCR, producing one record per CDR3 protein. The sample contains roughly 150,000 distinct CDR3 sequences, approximately 12% of which appear only once.

The material sequenced was PBMCs, taken before TCRalphabeta/CD19-depleted stem cell transplant. The TCR was taken from a boy aged 2 to 9 with acute myeloid leukemia, due to receive a stem cell transplant. The V call is TRBV15, the J call TRBJ2-2; 12 bases line up with TRBD2. CDR3 sequence: CATSRGLAGDTGELFF. The CDR3 nucleotides are TGTGCCACCAGCAGAGGACTAGCGGGGGACACCGGGGAGCTGTTTTTT.